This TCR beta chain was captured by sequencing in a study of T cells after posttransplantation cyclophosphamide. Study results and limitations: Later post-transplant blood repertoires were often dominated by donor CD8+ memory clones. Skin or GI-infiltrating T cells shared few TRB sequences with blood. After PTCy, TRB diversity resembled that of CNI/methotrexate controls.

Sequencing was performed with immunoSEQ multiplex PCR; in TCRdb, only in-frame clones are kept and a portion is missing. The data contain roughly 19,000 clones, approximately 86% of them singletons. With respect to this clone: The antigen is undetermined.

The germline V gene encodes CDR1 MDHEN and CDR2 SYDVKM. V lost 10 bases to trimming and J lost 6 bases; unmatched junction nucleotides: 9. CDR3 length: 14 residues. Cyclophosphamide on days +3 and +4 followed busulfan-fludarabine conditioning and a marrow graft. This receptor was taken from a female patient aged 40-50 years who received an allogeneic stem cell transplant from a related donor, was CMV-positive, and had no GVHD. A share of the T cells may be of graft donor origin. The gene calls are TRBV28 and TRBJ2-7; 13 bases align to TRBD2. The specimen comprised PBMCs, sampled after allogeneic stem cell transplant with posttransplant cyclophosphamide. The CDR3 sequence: CATVTSGREREQYF. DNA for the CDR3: TGTGCCACTGTTACTAGCGGGAGGGAACGCGAGCAGTACTTC.